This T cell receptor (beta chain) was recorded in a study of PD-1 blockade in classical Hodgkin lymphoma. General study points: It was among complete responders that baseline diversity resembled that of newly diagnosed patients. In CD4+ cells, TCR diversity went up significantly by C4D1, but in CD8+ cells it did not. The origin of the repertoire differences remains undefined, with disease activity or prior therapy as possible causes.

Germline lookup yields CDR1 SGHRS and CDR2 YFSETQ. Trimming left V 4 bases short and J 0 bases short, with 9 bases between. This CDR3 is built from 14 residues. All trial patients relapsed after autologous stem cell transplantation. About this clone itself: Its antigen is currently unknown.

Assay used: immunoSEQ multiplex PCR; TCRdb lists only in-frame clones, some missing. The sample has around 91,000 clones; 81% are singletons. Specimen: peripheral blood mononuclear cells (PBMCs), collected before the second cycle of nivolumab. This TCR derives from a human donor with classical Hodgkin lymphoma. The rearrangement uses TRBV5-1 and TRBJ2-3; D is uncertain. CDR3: CASSPTQSTDTQYF. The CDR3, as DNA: TGCGCCAGCAGCCCTACACAGAGCACAGATACGCAGTATTTT.